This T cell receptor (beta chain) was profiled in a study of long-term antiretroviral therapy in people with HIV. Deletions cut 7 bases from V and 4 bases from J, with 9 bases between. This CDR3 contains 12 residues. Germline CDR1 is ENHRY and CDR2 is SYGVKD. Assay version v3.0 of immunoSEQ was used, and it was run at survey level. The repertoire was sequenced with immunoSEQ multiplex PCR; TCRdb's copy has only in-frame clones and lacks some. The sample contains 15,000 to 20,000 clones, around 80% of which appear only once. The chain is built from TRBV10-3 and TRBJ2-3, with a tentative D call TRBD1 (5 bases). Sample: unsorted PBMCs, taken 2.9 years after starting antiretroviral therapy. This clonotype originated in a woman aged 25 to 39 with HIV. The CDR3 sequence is CAIKAGPDTQYF. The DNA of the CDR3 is TGTGCCATCAAGGCAGGGCCAGATACGCAGTATTTT.